Sequencing of this T cell receptor beta chain was carried out in a study of beta chain features in type 1 diabetes. What was sequenced were expressed TCRB transcripts, since all of the isolated RNA had been reverse transcribed. Assay used: immunoSEQ multiplex PCR; TCRdb lists only in-frame clones, some missing. The data contain 200,000 to 250,000 clones, 9% to 10% of them seen just once; the ten biggest clones take up approximately 0.03%. Study results and caveats: At VDJ recombination sites, type 1 diabetes patients had fewer insertions and more deleted nucleotides.

This clone appeared a few times. Antigen: not known. The junction shows a germline mismatch at one end, possibly a read error. This CDR3 comprises 11 residues. Germline V gene lookup returns CDR1 SGDLS and CDR2 YYNGEE. V and J are TRBV9 and TRBJ2-4, with D possibly being TRBD1 (5 bases). Sample: naive CD4+ T cells from blood. The TCR comes from a woman under 30 in good health. The CDR3 coding sequence is TGTGCCAGCAGCGCCGGACAACCTGGTCGCTTC. It yields the protein CASSAGQPGRF.